This is a list of T cell receptor beta chains from one sample in a study of CD8+CD57+ T cells in acquired aplastic anemia. TCRdb passed the reads through MiXCR, listing each CDR3 protein once. The data contain about 270,000 distinct CDR3 sequences, 56% of them singletons. Material: sorted CD4+, CD8+, or CD8+CD57+ T cells (not recorded which) from PBMCs. The receptors originated from a human donor with severe aplastic anemia or a healthy control (not recorded which). Each CDR3 is given with its conserved first and last residue. The D gene is left open where the match is weak. Rows give clone size only sometimes, using once, few, many, or a class for an expanded clone.

v_gene: TRBV9
j_gene: TRBJ1-3
d_gene: TRBD1
abundance: few
CDR3aa: CASSTWTGISGNTIYF
CDR3nt: TGTGCCAGCAGCACCTGGACAGGAATCTCTGGAAACACCATATATTTT

v_gene: TRBV24-1
j_gene: TRBJ1-5
d_gene: .
abundance: .
CDR3aa: CASGWGNNQPQHF
CDR3nt: TGTGCCAGCGGTTGGGGGAACAATCAGCCCCAGCATTTT

v_gene: TRBV24-1
j_gene: TRBJ2-7
d_gene: TRBD1
abundance: few
CDR3aa: CATGDRAGEQYF
CDR3nt: TGTGCCACCGGGGACAGGGCGGGCGAGCAGTACTTC

v_gene: TRBV15
j_gene: TRBJ2-1
d_gene: TRBD2
abundance: .
CDR3aa: CATSSRTGTSVNEQFF
CDR3nt: TGTGCCACCAGCAGTCGCACCGGGACTAGCGTAAATGAGCAGTTCTTC

v_gene: TRBV7-2
j_gene: TRBJ2-7
d_gene: .
abundance: many
CDR3aa: CASSLEVSGYEQYF
CDR3nt: TGTGCCAGCAGCTTAGAGGTATCGGGCTACGAGCAGTACTTC

v_gene: TRBV7-3
j_gene: TRBJ1-1
d_gene: .
abundance: .
CDR3aa: CASSLNSLNTEAFF
CDR3nt: TGTGCCAGCAGCTTGAACAGCCTGAACACTGAAGCTTTCTTT

v_gene: TRBV14
j_gene: TRBJ2-7
d_gene: TRBD1
abundance: .
CDR3aa: CASSQQTGGYEQYF
CDR3nt: TGTGCCAGCAGCCAACAGACAGGGGGCTACGAGCAGTACTTC

v_gene: TRBV12-3/TRBV12-4
j_gene: TRBJ1-2
d_gene: .
abundance: .
CDR3aa: CASRPGGAYGYTF
CDR3nt: TGTGCCAGCAGGCCGGGGGGCGCTTATGGCTACACCTTC

v_gene: TRBV10-2
j_gene: TRBJ2-3
d_gene: .
abundance: once
CDR3aa: CASSVLRRGDTQYF
CDR3nt: TGCGCCAGCAGTGTTTTGAGGCGGGGAGATACGCAGTATTTT

v_gene: TRBV27
j_gene: TRBJ2-3
d_gene: .
abundance: .
CDR3aa: CASSWDLRSAQYF
CDR3nt: TGTGCCAGCAGTTGGGACCTCCGGTCAGCGCAGTATTTT

v_gene: TRBV7-2
j_gene: TRBJ2-3
d_gene: .
abundance: .
CDR3aa: CASSPPVTDTQYF
CDR3nt: TGTGCCAGCAGCCCTCCCGTCACAGATACGCAGTATTTT

v_gene: TRBV7-9
j_gene: TRBJ2-1
d_gene: .
abundance: few
CDR3aa: CASSSLRGLGFHEQFF
CDR3nt: TGTGCCAGCAGCTCCCTCCGGGGTTTGGGTTTCCATGAGCAGTTCTTC

v_gene: TRBV10-3
j_gene: TRBJ1-1
d_gene: .
abundance: many
CDR3aa: CAISDPGLNTEAFF
CDR3nt: TGTGCCATCAGTGATCCAGGTCTGAACACTGAAGCTTTCTTT

v_gene: TRBV7-2
j_gene: TRBJ1-5
d_gene: .
abundance: .
CDR3aa: CASSSGALGQPQHF
CDR3nt: TGTGCCAGCAGCTCGGGGGCGTTGGGACAGCCCCAGCATTTT

v_gene: TRBV12-5
j_gene: TRBJ2-4
d_gene: .
abundance: .
CDR3aa: CASDLVLEAKNIQYF
CDR3nt: TGTGCTAGTGATTTGGTACTCGAGGCTAAAAACATTCAGTACTTC

v_gene: TRBV5-8
j_gene: TRBJ1-5
d_gene: .
abundance: .
CDR3aa: CASSLAGDANQPQHF
CDR3nt: TGTGCCAGCAGCTTGGCAGGGGACGCTAATCAGCCCCAGCATTTT

v_gene: TRBV7-9
j_gene: TRBJ2-1
d_gene: TRBD2
abundance: many
CDR3aa: CASSLALAGTYNEQFF
CDR3nt: TGTGCCAGCAGCTTAGCGCTAGCGGGGACCTACAATGAGCAGTTCTTC

v_gene: TRBV7-9
j_gene: TRBJ1-4
d_gene: .
abundance: many
CDR3aa: CASSLGQNNEKLFF
CDR3nt: TGTGCCAGCAGCTTAGGACAGAATAATGAAAAACTGTTTTTT

v_gene: TRBV5-4
j_gene: TRBJ2-5
d_gene: TRBD2
abundance: .
CDR3aa: CASRGLAGGQETQYF
CDR3nt: TGTGCCAGCAGGGGACTAGCGGGGGGCCAAGAGACCCAGTACTTC

v_gene: TRBV28
j_gene: TRBJ1-2
d_gene: TRBD1
abundance: many
CDR3aa: CASSTNGQGYSYGYTF
CDR3nt: TGTGCCAGCAGTACCAACGGACAGGGTTATAGCTATGGCTACACCTTC

v_gene: TRBV5-1
j_gene: TRBJ1-1
d_gene: .
abundance: many
CDR3aa: CASSVRGDTEAFF
CDR3nt: TGCGCCAGCTCTGTCCGGGGGGACACTGAAGCTTTCTTT

v_gene: TRBV7-3
j_gene: TRBJ2-5
d_gene: .
abundance: once
CDR3aa: CASSLVDGLSHF
CDR3nt: TGTGCCAGCAGCTTAGTGGATGGGCTGTCGCACTTC

v_gene: TRBV15
j_gene: TRBJ1-1
d_gene: .
abundance: .
CDR3aa: CATSRGRRDNEAFF
CDR3nt: TGTGCCACCAGCAGAGGGAGAAGGGATAATGAAGCTTTCTTT

v_gene: TRBV6-4
j_gene: TRBJ2-3
d_gene: .
abundance: .
CDR3aa: CASSDSRGDREDTQYF
CDR3nt: TGTGCCAGCAGTGACTCGAGGGGGGACAGAGAAGATACGCAGTATTTT

v_gene: TRBV29-1
j_gene: TRBJ1-1
d_gene: TRBD1
abundance: few
CDR3aa: CSVKDRVNTEAFF
CDR3nt: TGCAGCGTCAAAGACAGGGTGAACACTGAAGCTTTCTTT

v_gene: TRBV7-3
j_gene: TRBJ1-1
d_gene: .
abundance: many
CDR3aa: CASNSGGESFF
CDR3nt: TGTGCCAGCAACTCCGGGGGGGAGTCTTTCTTT

v_gene: TRBV29-1
j_gene: TRBJ2-7
d_gene: .
abundance: .
CDR3aa: CSVPRAGKTYEQYF
CDR3nt: TGCAGCGTACCCCGGGCGGGAAAAACCTACGAGCAGTACTTC

v_gene: TRBV7-9
j_gene: TRBJ2-7
d_gene: .
abundance: once
CDR3aa: CASSLAVTPRYEQYF
CDR3nt: TGTGCCAGCAGCTTAGCTGTAACCCCTCGGTACGAGCAGTACTTC

v_gene: TRBV19
j_gene: TRBJ1-5
d_gene: .
abundance: many
CDR3aa: CASTMGGGLQPQHF
CDR3nt: TGTGCCAGTACAATGGGGGGGGGTCTTCAGCCCCAGCATTTT

v_gene: TRBV19
j_gene: TRBJ1-1
d_gene: .
abundance: .
CDR3aa: CASSIGRVGTEAFF
CDR3nt: TGTGCCAGTAGTATCGGCAGGGTGGGGACTGAAGCTTTCTTT

v_gene: TRBV10-3
j_gene: TRBJ1-1
d_gene: .
abundance: few
CDR3aa: CATKVEGRNTEAFF
CDR3nt: TGTGCCACCAAGGTGGAGGGCCGGAACACTGAAGCTTTCTTT

v_gene: TRBV20-1
j_gene: TRBJ1-1
d_gene: .
abundance: .
CDR3aa: CSARDRRRNFNTEAFF
CDR3nt: TGCAGTGCTAGAGATCGGAGACGGAACTTTAACACTGAAGCTTTCTTT

v_gene: TRBV12-3/TRBV12-4
j_gene: TRBJ1-6
d_gene: .
abundance: many
CDR3aa: CASRGDGLSNSPLHF
CDR3nt: TGTGCCAGCAGGGGGGACGGACTAAGTAATTCACCCCTCCACTTT

v_gene: TRBV5-1
j_gene: TRBJ1-2
d_gene: .
abundance: .
CDR3aa: CASSLALTASNYGYTF
CDR3nt: TGCGCCAGCAGCTTGGCCCTGACAGCATCTAACTATGGCTACACCTTC

v_gene: TRBV7-9
j_gene: TRBJ1-6
d_gene: TRBD1
abundance: .
CDR3aa: CASSLTGVEDSPLHF
CDR3nt: TGTGCCAGCAGCTTAACAGGGGTTGAGGATTCACCCCTCCACTTT

v_gene: TRBV5-1
j_gene: TRBJ1-2
d_gene: TRBD1
abundance: .
CDR3aa: CASSLDLTGGSGYTF
CDR3nt: TGCGCCAGCAGCTTGGACCTCACAGGGGGCAGTGGCTACACCTTC

v_gene: TRBV20-1
j_gene: TRBJ1-6
d_gene: .
abundance: many
CDR3aa: CSAILGGGSPLHF
CDR3nt: TGCAGTGCCATTCTCGGGGGAGGTTCACCCCTCCACTTT

v_gene: TRBV24-1
j_gene: TRBJ1-5
d_gene: .
abundance: few
CDR3aa: CATSDTGLRPQHF
CDR3nt: TGTGCCACCAGTGACACAGGGTTGCGGCCCCAGCATTTT